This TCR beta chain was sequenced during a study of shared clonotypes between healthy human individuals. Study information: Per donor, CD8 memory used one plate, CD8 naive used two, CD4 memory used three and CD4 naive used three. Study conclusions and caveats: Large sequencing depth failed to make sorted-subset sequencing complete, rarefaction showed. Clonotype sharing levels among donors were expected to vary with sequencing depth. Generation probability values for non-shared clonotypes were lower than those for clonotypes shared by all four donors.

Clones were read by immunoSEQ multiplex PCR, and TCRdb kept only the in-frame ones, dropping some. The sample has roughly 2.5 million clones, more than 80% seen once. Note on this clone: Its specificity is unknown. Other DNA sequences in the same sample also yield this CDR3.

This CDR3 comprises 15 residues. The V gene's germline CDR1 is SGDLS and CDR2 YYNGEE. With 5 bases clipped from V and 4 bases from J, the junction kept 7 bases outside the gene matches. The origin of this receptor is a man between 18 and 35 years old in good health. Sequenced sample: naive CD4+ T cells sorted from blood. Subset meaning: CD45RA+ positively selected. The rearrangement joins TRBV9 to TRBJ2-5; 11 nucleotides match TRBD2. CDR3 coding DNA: TGTGCCAGCAGTACTAGCGGGAGTTCCAGAGAGACCCAGTACTTC. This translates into CASSTSGSSRETQYF.